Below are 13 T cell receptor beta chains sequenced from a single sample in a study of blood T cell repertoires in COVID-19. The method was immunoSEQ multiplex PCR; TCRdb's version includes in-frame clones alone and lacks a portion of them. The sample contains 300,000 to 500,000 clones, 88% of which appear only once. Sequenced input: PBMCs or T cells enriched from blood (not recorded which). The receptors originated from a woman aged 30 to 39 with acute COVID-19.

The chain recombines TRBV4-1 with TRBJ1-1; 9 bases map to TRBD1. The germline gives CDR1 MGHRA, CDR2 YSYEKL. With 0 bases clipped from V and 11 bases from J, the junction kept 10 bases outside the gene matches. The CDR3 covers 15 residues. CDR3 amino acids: CASSQDWRDRVGAFF. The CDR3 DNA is TGCGCCAGCAGCCAAGATTGGCGGGACAGGGTAGGGGCTTTCTTT.

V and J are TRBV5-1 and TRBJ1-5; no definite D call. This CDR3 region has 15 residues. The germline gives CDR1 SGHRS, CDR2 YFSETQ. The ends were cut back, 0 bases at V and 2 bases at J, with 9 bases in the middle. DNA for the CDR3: TGCGCCAGCAGCTTGGGCGGCAGCGGCAATCAGCCCCAGCATTTT. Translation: CASSLGGSGNQPQHF.

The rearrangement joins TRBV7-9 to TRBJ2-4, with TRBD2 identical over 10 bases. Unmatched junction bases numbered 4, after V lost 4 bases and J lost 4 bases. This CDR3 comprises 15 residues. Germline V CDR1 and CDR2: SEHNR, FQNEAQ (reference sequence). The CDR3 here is CASSSGTSEKNIQYF. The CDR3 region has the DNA TGTGCCAGCAGCTCGGGGACTAGCGAGAAAAACATTCAGTACTTC.

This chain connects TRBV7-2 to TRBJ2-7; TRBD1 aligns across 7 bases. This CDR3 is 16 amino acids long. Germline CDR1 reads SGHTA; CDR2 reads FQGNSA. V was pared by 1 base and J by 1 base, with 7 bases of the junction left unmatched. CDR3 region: CASSLEVGRGSYEQYF. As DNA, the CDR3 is TGTGCCAGCAGCTTAGAGGTCGGCAGGGGGTCCTACGAGCAGTACTTC.

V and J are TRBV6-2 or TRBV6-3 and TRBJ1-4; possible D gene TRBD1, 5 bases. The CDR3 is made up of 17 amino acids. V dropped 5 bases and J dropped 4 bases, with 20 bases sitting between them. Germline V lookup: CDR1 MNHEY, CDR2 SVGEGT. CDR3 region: CASSRITSGSINEKLFF. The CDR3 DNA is TGTGCCAGCAGTCGGATTACCTCAGGGTCCATTAATGAAAAACTGTTTTTT.

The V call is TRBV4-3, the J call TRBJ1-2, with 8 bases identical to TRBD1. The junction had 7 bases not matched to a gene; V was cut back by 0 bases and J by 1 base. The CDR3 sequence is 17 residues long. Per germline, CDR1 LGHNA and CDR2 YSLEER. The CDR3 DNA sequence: TGCGCCAGCAGCCAAGATGGGGGGGACAGGATTAACTATGGCTACACCTTC. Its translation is CASSQDGGDRINYGYTF.

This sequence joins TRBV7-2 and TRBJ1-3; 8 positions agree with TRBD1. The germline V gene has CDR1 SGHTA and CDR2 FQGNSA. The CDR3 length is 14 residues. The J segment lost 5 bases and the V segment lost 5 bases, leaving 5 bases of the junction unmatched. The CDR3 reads CASSTGQGRNTIYF. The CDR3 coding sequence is TGTGCCAGCAGCACAGGACAGGGCCGAAACACCATATATTTT.

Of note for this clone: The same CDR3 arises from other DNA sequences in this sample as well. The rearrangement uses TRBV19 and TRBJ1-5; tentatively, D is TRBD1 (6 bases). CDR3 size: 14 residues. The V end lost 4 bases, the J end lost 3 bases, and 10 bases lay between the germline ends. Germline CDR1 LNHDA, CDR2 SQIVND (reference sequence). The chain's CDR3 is CASSTTGTNQPQHF. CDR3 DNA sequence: TGTGCCAGTAGTACGACAGGAACCAATCAGCCCCAGCATTTT.

CDR3 nucleotides: TGCGCCAGCAGATCGAATCGACAGGGCGGGGACACTGAAGCTTTCTTT. Amino acid sequence: CASRSNRQGGDTEAFF. The J gene is TRBJ1-1, the V gene TRBV5-1; TRBD1 matches 7 bases. The V gene's germline CDR1 is SGHRS and CDR2 YFSETQ. Losses at the gene ends were 5 bases for V and 3 bases for J; bases not matched to a gene: 13. The CDR3 contains 16 residues.

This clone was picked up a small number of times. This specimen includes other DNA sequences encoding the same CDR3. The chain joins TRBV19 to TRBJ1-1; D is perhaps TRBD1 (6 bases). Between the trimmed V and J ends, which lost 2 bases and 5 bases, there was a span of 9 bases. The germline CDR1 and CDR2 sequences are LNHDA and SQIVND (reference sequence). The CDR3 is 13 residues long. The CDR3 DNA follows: TGTGCCAGTAGTATAATAGGGGGTACTGAAGCTTTCTTT. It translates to CASSIIGGTEAFF.

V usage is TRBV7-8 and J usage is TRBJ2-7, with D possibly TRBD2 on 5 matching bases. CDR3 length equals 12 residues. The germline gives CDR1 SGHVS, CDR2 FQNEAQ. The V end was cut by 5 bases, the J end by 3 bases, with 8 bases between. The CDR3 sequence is CASSPGNYEQYF. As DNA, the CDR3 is TGTGCCAGCAGCCCCGGGAACTACGAGCAGTACTTC.

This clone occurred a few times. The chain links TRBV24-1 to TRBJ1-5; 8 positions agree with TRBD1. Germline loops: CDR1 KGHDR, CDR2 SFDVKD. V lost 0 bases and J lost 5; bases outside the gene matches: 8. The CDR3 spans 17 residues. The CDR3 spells CATSDLLRDRQYQPQHF. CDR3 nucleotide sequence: TGTGCCACCAGTGATTTGTTAAGGGACAGGCAATATCAGCCCCAGCATTTT.

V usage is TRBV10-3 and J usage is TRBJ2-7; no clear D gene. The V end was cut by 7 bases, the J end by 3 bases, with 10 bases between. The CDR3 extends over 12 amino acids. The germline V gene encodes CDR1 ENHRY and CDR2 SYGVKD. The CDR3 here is CAIKDLDYEQYF. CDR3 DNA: TGTGCCATCAAAGACTTGGACTACGAGCAGTACTTC.